This T cell receptor beta chain was identified in a study of control samples from healthy donors and cancer patients. Sequencing was performed with immunoSEQ multiplex PCR; in TCRdb, only in-frame clones are kept and a portion is missing. This sample has some 14,000 clones; 75% to 85% occur once, and the top ten carry 7% to 10%. J lost 0 bases, V lost 3 bases, and 0 bases had no gene match. Germline CDR1 reads SGHTA; CDR2 reads FQGTGA. This CDR3 contains 15 residues. The source of this sequence is a male donor with melanoma. Material for sequencing was formalin-fixed, paraffin-embedded tissue. J is TRBJ2-1 and V is TRBV7-3, with 9 bases aligning to TRBD2. The CDR3 coding sequence is TGTGCCAGCAGCTTGCGGGGGGGCTCCTACAATGAGCAGTTCTTC. It encodes CASSLRGGSYNEQFF. Looking up the rest from reference TRBV7-3 and TRBJ2-1 gives the full variable domain: GAGVSQTPSNKVTEKGKYVELRCDPISGHTALYWYRQSLGQGPEFLIYFQGTGAADDSGLPNDRFFAVRPEGSVSTLKIQRTERGDSAVYLCASSLRGGSYNEQFFGPGTRLTVL.